This T cell receptor (beta chain) is from a study of blood T cell repertoires in COVID-19. Study at large: The United States, Italy and Spain provided the acute and convalescent COVID-19 samples. T cells, B-cell-depleted T cells, or PBMCs provided the cDNA or gDNA that served as material.

The length of the CDR3 is 15 residues. After removal of 3 bases from V and 7 bases from J, the junction contained 9 bases not matched to a gene. Looked up from germline, CDR1 is LGHDT and CDR2 is YNNKEL (reference sequence). In the authors' methods: Researchers report that nucleated cell counts were estimated from reference gene primer amplification. Assay used: immunoSEQ multiplex PCR; TCRdb lists only in-frame clones, some missing. D and trimming come from the DNA, and the V and J calls and clone size come from that table. The table has approximately 61,000 clones, around 77% seen once. The chain couples TRBV3-1 (or the pseudogene TRBV3-2) to TRBJ1-2; 9 positions match TRBD1. Sequencing input: peripheral blood. The sequence came from an elderly man with active or convalescent COVID-19. The CDR3, as DNA: TGTGCCAGCAGCCACGGGACAGGGATAGGCGGTGGCTACACCTTC. The encoded protein is CASSHGTGIGGGYTF.